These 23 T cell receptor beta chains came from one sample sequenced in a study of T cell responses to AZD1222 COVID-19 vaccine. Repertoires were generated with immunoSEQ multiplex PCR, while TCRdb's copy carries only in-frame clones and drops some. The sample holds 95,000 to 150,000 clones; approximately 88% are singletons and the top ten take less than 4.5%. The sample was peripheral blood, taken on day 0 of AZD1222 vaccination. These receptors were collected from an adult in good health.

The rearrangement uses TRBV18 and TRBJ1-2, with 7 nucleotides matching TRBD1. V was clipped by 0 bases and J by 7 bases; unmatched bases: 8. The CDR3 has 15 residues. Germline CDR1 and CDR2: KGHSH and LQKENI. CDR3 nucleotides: TGTGCCAGCTCACCACCCGACAGGGTATGGGGTGGCTACACCTTC. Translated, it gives CASSPPDRVWGGYTF.

DNA for the CDR3: TGCGCCAGCAGCTTGATCGGGACAGGGGTGGATGAGCAGTTCTTC. Protein sequence: CASSLIGTGVDEQFF. This rearrangement joins TRBV5-1 to TRBJ2-1, with 10 bases aligning to TRBD1. The CDR3 is 15 amino acids. CDR1 SGHRS and CDR2 YFSETQ come from the germline V gene. The V segment lost 1 base and the J segment 8 bases; nucleotides outside the gene matches: 6. The full variable domain, in which reference TRBV5-1 and TRBJ2-1 provide the parts outside the CDR3, is KAGVTQTPRYLIKTRGQQVTLSCSPISGHRSVSWYQQTPGQGLQFLFEYFSETQRNKGNFPGRFSGRQFSNSRSEMNVSTLELGDSALYLCASSLIGTGVDEQFFGPGTRLTVL.

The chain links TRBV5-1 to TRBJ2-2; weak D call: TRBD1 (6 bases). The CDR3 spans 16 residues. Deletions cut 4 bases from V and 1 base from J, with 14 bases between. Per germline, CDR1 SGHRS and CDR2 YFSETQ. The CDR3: CASSKQGSGNTGELFF. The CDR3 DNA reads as TGCGCCAGCAGCAAACAGGGTTCGGGGAACACCGGGGAGCTGTTTTTT.

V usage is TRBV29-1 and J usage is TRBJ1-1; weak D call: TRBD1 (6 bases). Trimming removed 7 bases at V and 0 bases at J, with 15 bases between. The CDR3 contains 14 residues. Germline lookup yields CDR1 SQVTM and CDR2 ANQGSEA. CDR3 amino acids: CSAKPDSLNTEAFF. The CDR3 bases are TGCAGCGCGAAACCGGACAGTTTGAACACTGAAGCTTTCTTT.

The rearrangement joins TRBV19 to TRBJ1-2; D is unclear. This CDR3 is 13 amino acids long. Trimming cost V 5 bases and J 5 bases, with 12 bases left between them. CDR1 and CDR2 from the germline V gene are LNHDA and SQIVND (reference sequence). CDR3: CASSSSNGYGYTF. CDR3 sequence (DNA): TGTGCCAGTAGTTCCTCAAACGGGTATGGCTACACCTTC.

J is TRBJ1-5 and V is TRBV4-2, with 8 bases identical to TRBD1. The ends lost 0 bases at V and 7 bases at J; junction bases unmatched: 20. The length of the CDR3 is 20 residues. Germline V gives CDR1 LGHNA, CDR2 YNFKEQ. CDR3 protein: CASSQDPISSGQGAGQPQHF. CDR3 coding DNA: TGTGCCAGCAGCCAAGATCCTATAAGTAGTGGGCAGGGGGCAGGGCAGCCCCAGCATTTT.

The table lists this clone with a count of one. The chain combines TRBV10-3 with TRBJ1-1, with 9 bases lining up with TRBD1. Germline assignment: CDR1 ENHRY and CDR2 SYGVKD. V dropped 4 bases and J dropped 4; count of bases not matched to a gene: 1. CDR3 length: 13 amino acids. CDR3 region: CAISGQGGTEAFF. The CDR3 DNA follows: TGTGCCATCAGTGGACAGGGGGGCACTGAAGCTTTCTTT.

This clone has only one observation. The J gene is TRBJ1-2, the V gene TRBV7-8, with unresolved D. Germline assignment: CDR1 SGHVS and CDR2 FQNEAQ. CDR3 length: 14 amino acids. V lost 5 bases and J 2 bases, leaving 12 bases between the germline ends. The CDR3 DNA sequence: TGTGCCAGCAGCCCCACCGGGCAGAACTATGGCTACACCTTC. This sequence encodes CASSPTGQNYGYTF.

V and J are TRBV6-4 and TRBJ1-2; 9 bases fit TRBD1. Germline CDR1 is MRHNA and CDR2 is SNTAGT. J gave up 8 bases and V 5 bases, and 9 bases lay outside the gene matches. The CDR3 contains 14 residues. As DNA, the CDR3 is TGTGCCAGCAGTCGGGACAGGGCTCCAGGGGGCTACACCTTC. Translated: CASSRDRAPGGYTF.

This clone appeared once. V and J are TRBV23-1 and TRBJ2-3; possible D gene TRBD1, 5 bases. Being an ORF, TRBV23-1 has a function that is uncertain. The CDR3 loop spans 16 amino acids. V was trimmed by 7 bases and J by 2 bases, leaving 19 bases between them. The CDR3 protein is CASTRIRARHTDTQYF. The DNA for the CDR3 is TGCGCCAGCACTAGGATCAGGGCCCGGCACACAGATACGCAGTATTTT.

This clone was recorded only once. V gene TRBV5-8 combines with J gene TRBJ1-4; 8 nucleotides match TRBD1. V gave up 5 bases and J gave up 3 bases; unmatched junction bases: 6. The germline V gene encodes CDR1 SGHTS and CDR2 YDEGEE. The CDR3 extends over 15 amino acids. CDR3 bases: TGTGCCAGCAGAAAGGACAGGGCCCCTAATGAAAAACTGTTTTTT. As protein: CASRKDRAPNEKLFF.

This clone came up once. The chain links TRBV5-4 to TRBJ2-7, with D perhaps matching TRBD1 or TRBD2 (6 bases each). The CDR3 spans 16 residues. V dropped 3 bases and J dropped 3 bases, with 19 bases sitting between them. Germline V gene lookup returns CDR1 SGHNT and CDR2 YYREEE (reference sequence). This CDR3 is CASSSWSGADRYEQYF. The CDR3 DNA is TGTGCCAGCAGCTCGTGGTCGGGGGCCGATCGCTACGAGCAGTACTTC.

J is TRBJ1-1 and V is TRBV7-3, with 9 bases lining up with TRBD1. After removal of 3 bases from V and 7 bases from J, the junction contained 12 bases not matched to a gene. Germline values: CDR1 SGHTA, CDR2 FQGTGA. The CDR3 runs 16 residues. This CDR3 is CASSLGHPGQGDEAFF. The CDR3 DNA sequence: TGTGCCAGCAGCTTGGGACACCCGGGACAGGGTGATGAAGCTTTCTTT.

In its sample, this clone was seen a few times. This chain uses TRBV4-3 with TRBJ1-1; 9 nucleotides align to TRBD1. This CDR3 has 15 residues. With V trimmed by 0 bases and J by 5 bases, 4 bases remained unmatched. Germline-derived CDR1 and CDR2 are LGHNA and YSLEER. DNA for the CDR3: TGCGCCAGCAGCCAAGATGACAGGGGGTGGACTGAAGCTTTCTTT. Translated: CASSQDDRGWTEAFF.

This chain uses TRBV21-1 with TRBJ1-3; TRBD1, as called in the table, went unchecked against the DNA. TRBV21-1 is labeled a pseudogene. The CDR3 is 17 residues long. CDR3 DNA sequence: TGTGCCAGCAGCAAAGTGGGCAGCAGGTTCGCTGGAAACACCATATATTTT. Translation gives CASSKVGSRFAGNTIYF.

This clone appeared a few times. The CDR3 region is CASSGATGSRVTGELFF. CDR3 in DNA: TGTGCCAGCAGCGGAGCAACCGGGAGCAGGGTCACCGGGGAGCTGTTTTTT. This rearrangement joins TRBV9 to TRBJ2-2; the D gene is possibly TRBD2 (6 bases). Trimming removed 3 bases at V and 4 bases at J, with 19 bases between. This CDR3 is built from 17 residues. Germline V gives CDR1 SGDLS, CDR2 YYNGEE. Complete variable domain (other parts from reference TRBV9 and TRBJ2-2): DSGVTQTPKHLITATGQRVTLRCSPRSGDLSVYWYQQSLDQGLQFLIQYYNGEERAKGNILERFSAQQFPDLHSELNLSSLELGDSALYFCASSGATGSRVTGELFFGEGSRLTVL.

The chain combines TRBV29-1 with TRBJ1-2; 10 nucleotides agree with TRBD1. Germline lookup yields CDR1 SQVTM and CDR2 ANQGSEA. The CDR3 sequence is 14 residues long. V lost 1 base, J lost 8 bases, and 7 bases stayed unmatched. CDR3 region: CSVEGDRGLGGYTF. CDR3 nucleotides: TGCAGCGTTGAAGGCGACAGGGGGCTGGGAGGCTACACCTTC.

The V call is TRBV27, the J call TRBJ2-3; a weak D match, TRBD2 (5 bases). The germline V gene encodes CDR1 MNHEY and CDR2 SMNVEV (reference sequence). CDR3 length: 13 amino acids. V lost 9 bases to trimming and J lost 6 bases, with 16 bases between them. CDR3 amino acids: CASRTEVRDTQYF. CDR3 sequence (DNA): TGTGCCAGTCGGACGGAGGTCAGGGATACGCAGTATTTT.

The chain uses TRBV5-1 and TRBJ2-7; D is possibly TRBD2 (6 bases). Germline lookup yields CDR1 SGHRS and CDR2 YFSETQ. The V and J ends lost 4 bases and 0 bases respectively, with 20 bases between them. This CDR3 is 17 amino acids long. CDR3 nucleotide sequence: TGCGCCAGCAGCCCTGCTGGGGGGACCGACACCTCCTACGAGCAGTACTTC. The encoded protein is CASSPAGGTDTSYEQYF.

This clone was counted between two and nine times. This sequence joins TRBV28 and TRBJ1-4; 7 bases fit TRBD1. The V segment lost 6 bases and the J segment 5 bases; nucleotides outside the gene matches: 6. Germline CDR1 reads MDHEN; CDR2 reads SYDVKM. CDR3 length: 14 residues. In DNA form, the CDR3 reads TGTGCCAGCAGCATTACAGGGGCGAATGAAAAACTGTTTTTT. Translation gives CASSITGANEKLFF.

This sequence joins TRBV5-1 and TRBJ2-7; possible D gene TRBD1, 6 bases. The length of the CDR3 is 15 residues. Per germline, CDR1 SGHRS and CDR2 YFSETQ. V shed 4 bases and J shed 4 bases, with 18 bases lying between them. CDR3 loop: CASSPLRGKGYEQYF. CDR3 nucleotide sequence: TGCGCCAGCAGCCCCCTCAGGGGTAAGGGATACGAGCAGTACTTC.

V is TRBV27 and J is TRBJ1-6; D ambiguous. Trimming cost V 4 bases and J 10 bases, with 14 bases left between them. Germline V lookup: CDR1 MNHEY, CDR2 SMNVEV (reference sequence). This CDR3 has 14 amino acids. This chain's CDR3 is CASSSFSRLSPLHF. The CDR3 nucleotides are TGTGCCAGCAGTTCATTTTCGAGGTTATCACCCCTCCACTTT.

CDR3 sequence reads: CASSSLRQGDEQFF. The CDR3 DNA follows: TGTGCCAGCAGTTCGCTCCGACAGGGGGATGAGCAGTTCTTC. The chain joins TRBV28 to TRBJ2-1; TRBD1 matches 9 bases. After removal of 4 bases from V and 8 bases from J, the junction contained 6 bases not matched to a gene. The CDR3 spans 14 residues. CDR1 and CDR2 (germline): MDHEN, SYDVKM.